What follows are 28 T cell receptor beta chains derived from one specimen sequenced in a study of blood T cell repertoires in COVID-19. Here immunoSEQ multiplex PCR was the method, and the copy in TCRdb shows in-frame clones only, minus some. This repertoire shows about 150,000 clones, around 80% found once; its top ten account for 5.5% to 7%. Material for sequencing was PBMCs or T cells enriched from blood (not recorded which). The origin of the receptors is a woman between 45 and 60 years old who had recovered from COVID-19.

The V gene is TRBV5-5, the J gene TRBJ1-1; D unresolved. Germline V gene data show CDR1 as SGHKS and CDR2 as YYEKEE (reference sequence). Trimming pared 3 bases from V and 1 base from J, leaving 19 bases between. CDR3 length: 17 amino acids. The CDR3 protein is CASSSFPLGPGNTEAFF. The CDR3 bases are TGTGCCAGCAGCTCATTTCCCCTTGGCCCGGGGAACACTGAAGCTTTCTTT.

The CDR3 DNA is TGTGCCAGCAGCCGGGACAGCCTGAACACTGAAGCTTTCTTT. This codes for CASSRDSLNTEAFF. The V and J genes are TRBV7-8 and TRBJ1-1, with 7 bases fitting TRBD1. The trim removed 5 bases at V and 0 bases at J, leaving 3 bases unmatched. CDR3 size: 14 residues. Germline assignment: CDR1 SGHVS and CDR2 FQNEAQ.

The chain recombines TRBV28 with TRBJ1-3, with 8 bases lining up with TRBD1. In germline, CDR1 is MDHEN, CDR2 SYDVKM. This CDR3 region has 16 residues. J was trimmed by 0 bases and V by 6 bases; bases with no gene match: 7. This CDR3 reads CASRQTGALSGNTIYF. The CDR3 DNA reads as TGTGCCAGCAGGCAGACAGGGGCCCTCTCTGGAAACACCATATATTTT. Complete variable domain (other parts from reference TRBV28 and TRBJ1-3): DVKVTQSSRYLVKRTGEKVFLECVQDMDHENMFWYRQDPGLGLRLIYFSYDVKMKEKGDIPEGYSVSREKKERFSLILESASTNQTSMYLCASRQTGALSGNTIYFGEGSWLTVV.

The genes are TRBV12-3 or TRBV12-4 and TRBJ1-1, with D unclear. The CDR3 spans 13 residues. V was cut by 3 bases and J by 1 base, with 6 bases left in between. CDR3 nucleotides: TGTGCCAGCAGTTTGGCAAGGAACACTGAAGCTTTCTTT. It codes for CASSLARNTEAFF.

The V call is TRBV11-2, the J call TRBJ1-6, with D possibly TRBD1 on 5 matching bases. The CDR3 totals 17 residues. V lost 1 base and J 0 bases, leaving 10 bases between the germline ends. Germline V gene lookup returns CDR1 SGHAT and CDR2 FQNNGV. This chain's CDR3 is CASSLAGMDSYNSPLHF. The CDR3 coding sequence is TGTGCCAGCAGCTTAGCAGGGATGGACTCCTATAATTCACCCCTCCACTTT.

A note on this clone: Its ends do not fully match the called genes, so a read error is possible. The DNA for the CDR3 is TGTGCCAGCAGTGAAGCTCGACCAGGGGTCGGCTTC. Translated, it gives CASSEARPGVGF. V usage is TRBV2 and J usage is TRBJ2-7, with a tentative D call TRBD1 (6 bases). The germline V gene encodes CDR1 SNHLY and CDR2 FYNNEI. The CDR3 covers 12 residues.

The gene calls are TRBV29-1 and TRBJ2-2, with a possible D match to TRBD1 (6 bases). V lost 4 bases and J 2 bases, leaving 11 bases between the germline ends. CDR1 SQVTM and CDR2 ANQGSEA come from the germline V gene. The CDR3 runs 14 residues. The CDR3 nucleotides read TGCAGCGTTGCAGGGACATATAACACCGGGGAGCTGTTTTTT. Translation gives CSVAGTYNTGELFF.

The rearrangement links TRBV4-1 to TRBJ1-4; the match to TRBD1 covers 7 bases. Germline values: CDR1 MGHRA, CDR2 YSYEKL. The length of the CDR3 is 17 residues. V was clipped by 1 base and J by 4 bases; unmatched bases: 9. The CDR3 DNA reads as TGCGCCAGCAGCCAAGTAACTCTAGGGACAGTTAATGAAAAACTGTTTTTT. Encoded protein: CASSQVTLGTVNEKLFF.

This clone was observed many times. The chain combines TRBV28 with TRBJ1-1; 11 bases are shared with TRBD1. The CDR3 length is 14 residues. V lost 5 bases to trimming and J lost 8 bases; unmatched junction nucleotides: 7. CDR1 is MDHEN, CDR2 SYDVKM, per germline. The CDR3 nucleotides are TGTGCCAGCAGTCCCCTCGGACAGGGGGCAGAAGCTTTCTTT. Its protein product is CASSPLGQGAEAFF.

This chain links TRBV27 with TRBJ2-7, with D unclear. The length of the CDR3 is 13 residues. The V end was cut by 2 bases, the J end by 2 bases, with 7 bases between. From germline, CDR1 is MNHEY and CDR2 SMNVEV (reference sequence). CDR3 DNA: TGTGCCAGCAGTTTACGACTGGCCTACGAGCAGTACTTC. This gives the protein CASSLRLAYEQYF.

V is TRBV21-1 and J is TRBJ1-4. TRBV21-1 represents a pseudogene. The CDR3 is 13 residues long. CDR3 nucleotide sequence: TGTGCCAGCAGGTCCGAGGAAAATGAAAAACTGTTTTTT. Its translation: CASRSEENEKLFF.

The rearrangement joins TRBV5-1 to TRBJ2-1; tentatively, D is TRBD1 (5 bases). The CDR3 loop spans 16 amino acids. The ends were cut back, 0 bases at V and 0 bases at J, with 10 bases in the middle. CDR1 and CDR2 from the germline V gene are SGHRS and YFSETQ. CDR3 sequence: CASSLAAGLSYNEQFF. The CDR3 DNA sequence: TGCGCCAGCAGCTTGGCGGCAGGGCTCTCCTACAATGAGCAGTTCTTC.

This clone was observed at least ten times. The V gene is TRBV6-1, the J gene TRBJ1-2; D gene unclear. CDR1 MNHNS and CDR2 SASEGT come from the germline V gene. The CDR3 is 13 amino acids. V was trimmed by 2 bases and J by 8 bases, leaving 12 bases between them. In DNA, the CDR3 is TGTGCCAGCAGTGAAAGGGAATCGGGGGGCTACACCTTC. This translates into CASSERESGGYTF.

The rearrangement links TRBV15 to TRBJ2-1, with D uncertain. There are 11 residues in the CDR3. Germline-derived CDR1 and CDR2 are LNHNV and YYDKDF (reference sequence). V lost 4 bases to trimming and J lost 5 bases, with 3 bases between them. DNA of the CDR3: TGTGCCACCAGCACTAACAATGAGCAGTTCTTC. This codes for CATSTNNEQFF.

J is TRBJ1-1 and V is TRBV27, with D possibly being TRBD1 (6 bases). This CDR3 has 15 residues. V gave up 2 bases and J gave up 11 bases, with 21 bases separating them. CDR1 is MNHEY and CDR2 is SMNVEV in the germline V gene (reference sequence). CDR3 bases: TGTGCCAGCAGTTTAAGGGGGACCTCCGTTGCGTTCGCTTTCTTT. Its translation: CASSLRGTSVAFAFF.

This clone showed up just a few times. This chain uses TRBV29-1 with TRBJ2-1, with 7 bases aligning to TRBD2. This CDR3 is built from 13 residues. V was pared by 7 bases and J by 10 bases, with 13 bases of the junction left unmatched. Germline V gives CDR1 SQVTM, CDR2 ANQGSEA. CDR3 protein: CSGRRGSVEEQFF. The CDR3, as DNA: TGCAGCGGCAGGCGGGGGTCCGTAGAGGAGCAGTTCTTC.

The chain uses TRBV3-1 (or the pseudogene TRBV3-2) and TRBJ1-3, with D perhaps TRBD1 (5 bases). The CDR3 has 14 residues. V was cut by 4 bases and J by 4 bases, with 11 bases left in between. In germline, CDR1 is LGHDT, CDR2 YNNKEL (reference sequence). The chain's CDR3 is CASSRDLVGNTIYF. The CDR3 bases are TGTGCCAGCAGCCGGGACTTGGTGGGAAACACCATATATTTT.

The genes are TRBV5-1 and TRBJ1-1; maybe TRBD1 (5 bases). The germline CDR1 and CDR2 sequences are SGHRS and YFSETQ. V was shortened by 5 bases and J by 1 base, with 12 bases between the two germline ends. The CDR3 has 14 residues. The DNA of the CDR3 is TGCGCCAGCAGGCCGGGACTCAGGAACACTGAAGCTTTCTTT. It specifies CASRPGLRNTEAFF.

The chain couples TRBV7-3 to TRBJ2-3; tentative D call: TRBD1 (6 bases). CDR3 length: 13 residues. V lost 5 bases to trimming and J lost 5 bases, with 11 bases between them. Per germline, CDR1 SGHTA and CDR2 FQGTGA. CDR3: CASSAEQGDTQYF. As DNA, the CDR3 is TGTGCCAGCAGCGCAGAACAGGGAGATACGCAGTATTTT.

The chain carries TRBV4-1 and TRBJ1-2, with unresolved D. Germline lookup yields CDR1 MGHRA and CDR2 YSYEKL. The CDR3 extends over 19 amino acids. Trimming removed 0 bases at V and 3 bases at J, with 23 bases between. CDR3 bases: TGCGCCAGCAGCCAAGATGGGCTAAGAGACGGCTCCGTGGACTATGGCTACACCTTC. It specifies CASSQDGLRDGSVDYGYTF.

The chain couples TRBV5-5 to TRBJ2-7, with 10 bases matching TRBD1. The CDR3 is 16 residues long. Trimming removed 4 bases from V and 4 bases from J; junction bases left unmatched: 11. CDR1 is SGHKS and CDR2 is YYEKEE in the germline V gene (reference sequence). The CDR3 DNA follows: TGTGCCAGCAGCATACCCCGAGGGACAGGGGTTTACGAGCAGTACTTC. The encoded protein is CASSIPRGTGVYEQYF.

This clone turned up a few times. This CDR3 reads CASRSDKGDQPQHF. The CDR3 bases are TGTGCCAGCAGATCAGATAAGGGGGATCAGCCCCAGCATTTT. The chain is built from TRBV6-5 and TRBJ1-5, with a weak D call TRBD1 (6 bases). The length of the CDR3 is 14 residues. Trimming took off 6 bases at V and 5 bases at J, with 14 bases between the two ends. The germline gives CDR1 MNHEY, CDR2 SVGAGI.

The CDR3 region is CASSSGREYGYTF. As DNA, the CDR3 is TGTGCCAGCAGCTCGGGCCGGGAATATGGCTACACCTTC. This chain uses TRBV6-6 with TRBJ1-2; D remains ambiguous. There are 13 residues in the CDR3. Trimming removed 6 bases at V and 5 bases at J, with 13 bases between. The germline V gene encodes CDR1 MNHNY and CDR2 SVGAGI (reference sequence).

The chain links TRBV4-1 to TRBJ2-5; D is possibly TRBD2 (6 bases). The CDR3 spans 14 residues. V lost 0 bases to trimming and J lost 4 bases, with 9 bases between them. Looked up from germline, CDR1 is MGHRA and CDR2 is YSYEKL. CDR3: CASSQEEGRETQYF. CDR3 bases: TGCGCCAGCAGCCAAGAGGAGGGGCGAGAGACCCAGTACTTC.

This clone was picked up one time. V gene TRBV25-1 combines with J gene TRBJ1-1, with D uncertain. The CDR3 sequence is 12 residues long. Trimming removed 3 bases at V and 3 bases at J, with 5 bases between. Germline V gives CDR1 MGHDK, CDR2 SYGVNS. The CDR3 sequence: CASSDPYTEAFF. CDR3 nucleotides: TGTGCCAGCAGTGACCCATACACTGAAGCTTTCTTT. The entire variable domain, with the rest obtained from reference TRBV25-1 and TRBJ1-1, is as follows: EADIYQTPRYLVIGTGKKITLECSQTMGHDKMYWYQQDPGMELHLIHYSYGVNSTEKGDLSSESTVSRIRTEHFPLTLESARPSHTSQYLCASSDPYTEAFFGQGTRLTVV.

This clone has a count of ten or more. The chain has TRBV5-1 and TRBJ1-2; weak D call: TRBD1 (5 bases). The CDR3 has 13 residues. The V gene's germline CDR1 is SGHRS and CDR2 YFSETQ. Between the trimmed V and J ends, which lost 4 bases and 4 bases, there was a span of 11 bases. Here the CDR3 reads CASSGGTGYGYTF. The CDR3 DNA is TGCGCCAGCAGCGGAGGGACGGGCTATGGCTACACCTTC.

The CDR3 loop reads CASSEGGTPPDEQYF. The CDR3 DNA is TGTGCCAGCAGTGAAGGAGGAACACCCCCCGACGAGCAGTACTTC. V gene TRBV2 combines with J gene TRBJ2-7; D is unresolved. V lost 1 base to trimming and J lost 5 bases, with 15 bases between them. The CDR3 runs 15 residues. Germline V gene lookup returns CDR1 SNHLY and CDR2 FYNNEI.

The rearrangement joins TRBV6-5 to TRBJ1-2; the match to TRBD1 covers 9 bases. CDR1 is MNHEY, CDR2 SVGAGI, per germline. This CDR3 region has 14 residues. V lost 2 bases to trimming and J lost 4 bases; unmatched junction nucleotides: 2. The CDR3 protein is CASSYRDRVYGYTF. The CDR3 DNA reads TGTGCCAGCAGTTACCGGGACAGGGTCTATGGCTACACCTTC.